This TCR beta chain was identified during a study of glioma-infiltrating T cells. With respect to this clonotype: Its antigen is not identified.

TCR alpha and beta CDR3 regions were amplified from RNA using iRepertoire nested multiplex PCR. TCRdb re-analysed the multiplex PCR reads in MiXCR, keeping a single row per CDR3 protein. The table includes 3,500 to 5,500 distinct CDR3 sequences, approximately 24% detected once. The germline V gene has CDR1 SQVTM and CDR2 ANQGSEA. V was pared by 3 bases and J by 0 bases, with 6 bases between. CDR3 length equals 12 residues. Study-level points and caveats: Above-expected tissue-blood divergence occurred in all gliomas, most in low-grade ones.

This rearrangement joins TRBV29-1 to TRBJ2-7; no reliable D call. Sequenced: glioma tissue, nonneoplastic brain tissue, or PBMCs (not recorded which). The clonotype comes from a human donor with low-grade glioma or glioblastoma, undergoing nonglioma brain surgery, or in good health (not recorded which). This CDR3 is CSVEVNSYEQYF. The CDR3 nucleotides read TGCAGCGTTGAGGTCAACTCCTACGAGCAGTACTTC.